The source of this T cell receptor beta chain is a study of blood T cell repertoires in COVID-19. Here immunoSEQ multiplex PCR was the method, and the copy in TCRdb shows in-frame clones only, minus some. The table has approximately 110,000 clones, around 85% seen once. This CDR3 region has 15 residues. The germline gives CDR1 MDHEN, CDR2 SYDVKM. V trimming: 7 bases; J trimming: 6 bases; junction bases outside the gene matches: 11. The gene calls are TRBV28 and TRBJ2-7; 11 bases map to TRBD1. Sequencing input: peripheral blood. The origin of this receptor is a woman aged 80 or over with COVID-19, enrolled during active disease. Written as DNA, the CDR3 is TGTGCCAGCATCCCCCAGGACAGGGGGCGCGGCGAGCAGTACTTC. It encodes CASIPQDRGRGEQYF.